This TCR beta chain is drawn from a study of identical twins. TCRdb redid the calling of the 5' RACE reads with MiXCR, one entry per CDR3 protein. This repertoire shows more than 1.5 million distinct CDR3 sequences, around 33% found once; its top ten account for 0.25% to 0.3%. This CDR3 comprises 11 residues. This clonotype was seen repeatedly, ten times or more. Germline is not matched at one junction end, which may reflect a read error. This chain joins TRBV12-3 or TRBV12-4 and TRBJ2-4, with D possibly matching TRBD2 (7 bases). The sequencing input was cord blood. The clonotype comes from a newborn girl in good health. As DNA, the CDR3 is TGTGCCAGCAGCTTAGGGGGAGGGCAGTACTTC. Residues: CASSLGGGQYF.